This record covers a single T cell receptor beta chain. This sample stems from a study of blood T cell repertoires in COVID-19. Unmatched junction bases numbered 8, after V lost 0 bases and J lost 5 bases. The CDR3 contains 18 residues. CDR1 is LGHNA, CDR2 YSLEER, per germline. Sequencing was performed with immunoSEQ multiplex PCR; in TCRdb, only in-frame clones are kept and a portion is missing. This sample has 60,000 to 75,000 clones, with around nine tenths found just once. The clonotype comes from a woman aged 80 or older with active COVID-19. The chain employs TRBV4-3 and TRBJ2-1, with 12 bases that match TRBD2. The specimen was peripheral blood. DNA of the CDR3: TGCGCCAGCAGCCAAGAAACTACCGGACTAGCGGGAAACAATGAGCAGTTCTTC. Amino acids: CASSQETTGLAGNNEQFF.